This entry features one T cell receptor beta chain sequence. Within the sample, other DNA sequences also encode this same CDR3. The data originate from a study of cytomegalovirus exposure and HLA in healthy donors. At the level of the study: Unique TCR beta sequences numbering over 100 million came from 150 million to 200 million T cells in an earlier analysis.

The J segment lost 4 bases and the V segment lost 3 bases, leaving 3 bases of the junction unmatched. CDR1 is LNHDA, CDR2 SQIVND, per germline (reference sequence). This CDR3 is 14 amino acids long. In the PCR, 60 Vbeta and 13 Jbeta primers were used. Libraries were prepared by immunoSEQ multiplex PCR; TCRdb keeps only in-frame clonotypes and omits some of them. The sample consists of about 160,000 clones, 80% to 85% of them appearing once. The TCR sequence derives from a boy aged 2 to 10 in good health and CMV-seronegative. Sample: PBMCs. This chain links TRBV19 with TRBJ1-3; 7 bases line up with TRBD1. The CDR3 DNA reads as TGTGCCAGTAGTATCAGGGGGTTCGGAAACACCATATATTTT. Protein: CASSIRGFGNTIYF.